Listed here are 2 T cell receptor beta chains from one sample, sequenced in a study of tumor-infiltrating lymphocytes in oesophageal squamous cell carcinoma listed by TCRdb under 2016. Library method: PCR. TCRdb lists the instrument as Illumina HiSeq 2000. The raw public data were reprocessed by TCRdb itself: fastp quality trimming at Q25, MiXCR clonotype calling, in-frame beta chains only. All rows with the same CDR3 protein become a single entry with the most common DNA and genes. The table for this sample lists just under 20,000 distinct CDR3 sequences; roughly 40% of them were counted only once. The top ten hold roughly two fifths of the sample. Input material: esophageal tumor tissue. The receptors here all came from a male donor with esophageal squamous cell carcinoma.

The V gene is TRBV6-6, the J gene TRBJ2-2; D may be TRBD2 (7 bases). Deletions cut 0 bases from V and 3 bases from J, with 14 bases between. This CDR3 is 17 amino acids long. The germline CDR1 and CDR2 sequences are MNHNY and SVGAGI (reference sequence). The CDR3 protein is CASSYSGGGRYTGELFF. The DNA of the CDR3 is TGTGCCAGCAGTTACTCAGGGGGGGGCAGGTACACCGGGGAGCTGTTTTTT.

About this clonotype: The germline gene is not matched at one end of the junction; a read error may be the cause. This chain connects TRBV7-6 to TRBJ2-2, with no clear D. Germline assignment: CDR1 SGHVS and CDR2 FNYEAQ. The CDR3 extends over 16 amino acids. The CDR3 DNA sequence: TGTGCTAGCAGCTTAGTTACGGGTCCGAACACCGGGGAGCTGTTTTTT. Translated, it gives CASSLVTGPNTGELFF.